Shown below are 22 T cell receptor beta chains from a single sample sequenced in a study of T cell repertoires in cytomegalovirus infection. MiXCR, applied by TCRdb to the reads, yields one record per CDR3 protein. The table lists a few hundred thousand distinct CDR3 sequences, roughly 13% of them singletons. Sequenced material: PBMCs. The receptor set was obtained from a human donor in good health (CMV status not recorded). Some clones in this sample may be carry-over from other donors' samples.

This clonotype has more than one count but fewer than ten. The chain combines TRBV3-1 with TRBJ2-3, with D perhaps TRBD1 or TRBD2 (5 bases each). The V gene lost 1 base and the J gene lost 4 bases, with 15 bases spanning the gap. This CDR3 is built from 16 residues. Per germline, CDR1 LGHDT and CDR2 YNNKEL (reference sequence). The CDR3 DNA reads TGTGCCAGCAGCCAAGCTACGGGGCCATTCGCAGATACGCAGTATTTT. The encoded protein is CASSQATGPFADTQYF.

This clonotype showed up many times. The chain is built from TRBV6-6 and TRBJ1-4, with D possibly TRBD1 on 6 matching bases. V was clipped by 6 bases and J by 4 bases, with 18 bases between them. The germline gives CDR1 MNHNY, CDR2 SVGAGI (reference sequence). The CDR3 length is 16 residues. CDR3 sequence reads: CASSPGASQINEKLFF. CDR3 nucleotides: TGTGCCAGCAGCCCGGGGGCCTCCCAGATTAATGAAAAACTGTTTTTT.

J is TRBJ2-5 and V is TRBV28; 10 positions agree with TRBD2. Unmatched junction bases numbered 11, after V lost 4 bases and J lost 6 bases. The CDR3 has 16 residues. Germline V gives CDR1 MDHEN, CDR2 SYDVKM. CDR3 in DNA: TGTGCCAGCAGTTCTAGCGGGGGCCCAATTGGGAAGACCCAGTACTTC. This gives the protein CASSSSGGPIGKTQYF.

This clonotype was seen many times. The chain is built from TRBV12-3 or TRBV12-4 and TRBJ2-1; D remains ambiguous. V was clipped by 2 bases and J by 7 bases, with 9 bases between them. The CDR3 has 13 amino acids. This CDR3 reads CASSLLGGNEQFF. As DNA, the CDR3 is TGTGCCAGCAGTTTATTGGGTGGGAATGAGCAGTTCTTC.

The chain couples TRBV27 to TRBJ2-6, with D tentatively TRBD2 (5 bases). This CDR3 contains 14 residues. V lost 6 bases to trimming and J lost 2 bases, with 8 bases between them. The germline V gene has CDR1 MNHEY and CDR2 SMNVEV (reference sequence). The CDR3 loop reads CASSNGAGANVLTF. The CDR3 DNA reads TGTGCCAGCAGCAACGGGGCTGGGGCCAACGTCCTGACTTTC.

This sequence joins TRBV3-1 and TRBJ2-3; a possible D gene is TRBD2 (6 bases). Trimming removed 5 bases at V and 8 bases at J, with 20 bases between. From germline, CDR1 is LGHDT and CDR2 YNNKEL (reference sequence). The CDR3 has 15 residues. The DNA for the CDR3 is TGTGCCAGCAGCGAAGGCACTAGCCCCGGAGGTACGCAGTATTTT. It specifies CASSEGTSPGGTQYF.

This clonotype has just a few counts. The CDR3 spells CASSLNRRETQYF. The CDR3 bases are TGTGCCAGCAGCTTGAATCGCCGAGAGACCCAGTACTTC. The chain combines TRBV7-2 with TRBJ2-5; D remains unclear. This CDR3 region has 13 residues. Trimming removed 3 bases from V and 4 bases from J, with 9 bases in between. Per germline, CDR1 SGHTA and CDR2 FQGNSA.

The table lists this clonotype with many counts. Written as DNA, the CDR3 is TGTGCCAGCAGCACACAGGGGGCATGGGAGCAGTACTTC. It translates to CASSTQGAWEQYF. The gene calls are TRBV7-2 and TRBJ2-7; 9 nucleotides line up with TRBD1. Germline trimming cut 5 bases from V and 7 bases from J; bases unmatched to any gene: 6. The CDR3 is made up of 13 amino acids. Germline V gene data show CDR1 as SGHTA and CDR2 as FQGNSA.

This sequence joins TRBV10-3 and TRBJ2-3; possible D gene TRBD1, 5 bases. V was pared by 8 bases and J by 2 bases, with 11 bases between. The CDR3 contains 13 residues. CDR1 is ENHRY, CDR2 SYGVKD, per germline. For the CDR3, the DNA is TGTGCCATCGGGGCCCAGGCCACAGATACGCAGTATTTT. It is translated as CAIGAQATDTQYF.

This clonotype was observed many times. The chain has TRBV7-8 and TRBJ2-7, with D maybe TRBD1 (6 bases). The V gene's germline CDR1 is SGHVS and CDR2 FQNEAQ. The CDR3 spans 14 residues. Trimming removed 1 base from V and 9 bases from J, with 16 bases in between. This CDR3 is CASSLGQAVGRQYF. CDR3 nucleotides: TGTGCCAGCAGCTTAGGACAGGCCGTGGGAAGGCAGTACTTC.

This rearrangement joins TRBV6-2 or TRBV6-3 to TRBJ1-6, with D tentatively TRBD1 (5 bases). This CDR3 spans 15 amino acids. Germline values: CDR1 MNHEY, CDR2 SVGEGT. Trimming pared 6 bases from V and 7 bases from J, leaving 16 bases between. The CDR3 bases are TGTGCCAGCAGCGAGCCGCTAGGGGAAAATTCACCCCTCCACTTT. The encoded protein is CASSEPLGENSPLHF.

The gene calls are TRBV28 and TRBJ2-1; 12 bases align to TRBD2. The trim removed 1 base at V and 9 bases at J, leaving 7 bases unmatched. Germline CDR1 MDHEN, CDR2 SYDVKM. This CDR3 spans 16 amino acids. The CDR3: CASSLYNQLAGGEQFF. In nucleotides, the CDR3 is TGTGCCAGCAGTTTATATAATCAACTAGCGGGAGGTGAGCAGTTCTTC.

This clonotype was detected a few times. V usage is TRBV29-1 and J usage is TRBJ2-7; D is possibly TRBD2 (5 bases). The CDR3 runs to 12 residues. Trimming removed 6 bases from V and 2 bases from J, with 11 bases in between. CDR1 and CDR2 from the germline V gene are SQVTM and ANQGSEA. The CDR3 here is CSVLRGTYEQYF. CDR3 DNA: TGCAGCGTCCTACGGGGTACCTACGAGCAGTACTTC.

This clonotype was seen ten or more times. V and J are TRBV7-2 and TRBJ2-3; D is unclear. The germline V gene has CDR1 SGHTA and CDR2 FQGNSA. The CDR3 covers 15 residues. Trimming cost V 5 bases and J 1 base, with 13 bases left between them. The CDR3: CASSRPDGGTDTQYF. CDR3 nucleotides: TGTGCCAGCAGCCGCCCGGACGGAGGCACAGATACGCAGTATTTT.

This chain joins TRBV12-3 or TRBV12-4 and TRBJ1-1; TRBD1 agrees at 7 bases. Trimming cost V 1 base and J 2 bases; bases outside gene matches: 13. This CDR3 contains 18 residues. CDR3 bases: TGTGCCAGCAGTTTAGTCGGCAGGGGGATTCGTATTAACACTGAAGCTTTCTTT. Translating it yields CASSLVGRGIRINTEAFF.

This clonotype came up a few times. The genes are TRBV12-3 or TRBV12-4 and TRBJ1-5; D gene uncertain. This CDR3 region has 13 residues. Trimming shortened V by 3 bases and J by 6 bases, and 9 bases separated the two germline ends. Here the CDR3 reads CASSFNNAQPQHF. The CDR3 DNA is TGTGCCAGCAGTTTCAATAACGCTCAGCCCCAGCATTTT.

The V call is TRBV5-5, the J call TRBJ1-1; D call uncertain. From germline, CDR1 is SGHKS and CDR2 YYEKEE (reference sequence). The CDR3 totals 15 residues. V lost 0 bases and J lost 0, with 9 bases in between. CDR3 sequence reads: CASSLAPAMNTEAFF. The CDR3 region has the DNA TGTGCCAGCAGCTTGGCCCCAGCAATGAACACTGAAGCTTTCTTT.

This clonotype showed up many times. The chain combines TRBV20-1 with TRBJ2-7, with 7 bases matching TRBD2. Germline CDR1 reads DFQATT; CDR2 reads SNEGSKA (reference sequence). The CDR3 sequence is 13 residues long. The V segment lost 5 bases and the J segment 2 bases; nucleotides outside the gene matches: 6. CDR3 loop: CSAGGVGTYEQYF. CDR3 nucleotide sequence: TGCAGTGCTGGGGGGGTGGGGACCTACGAGCAGTACTTC.

This clonotype has more than one count but fewer than ten. The genes are TRBV7-2 and TRBJ2-1; D uncertain. With 5 bases removed from V and 5 bases from J, the gap between germline ends came to 10 bases. CDR3 length: 13 residues. Germline CDR1 reads SGHTA; CDR2 reads FQGNSA. CDR3 sequence (DNA): TGTGCCAGCAGCCCCCGAGTGGACAATGAGCAGTTCTTC. This codes for CASSPRVDNEQFF.

On this clonotype: This sequence may be a read error, since a much larger clone differs from it by one base. V is TRBV7-4 and J is TRBJ1-4; D unclear. The germline V gene has CDR1 SGHVT and CDR2 SQSDAQ. V lost 7 bases and J 4 bases, leaving 13 bases between the germline ends. The CDR3 consists of 14 residues. The CDR3 region is CASTHRVNNEKLFF. As DNA, the CDR3 is TGTGCCAGCACCCATCGGGTCAATAATGAAAAACTGTTTTTT. Full variable domain (rest looked up from reference TRBV7-4 and TRBJ1-4): GAGVSQSPRYKVAKRGRDVALRCDSISGHVTLYWYRQTLGQGSEVLTYSQSDAQRDKSGRPSGRFSAERPERSVSTLKIQRTEQGDSAVYLCASTHRVNNEKLFFGSGTQLSVL.

This rearrangement joins TRBV25-1 to TRBJ1-3, with TRBD1 matching over 8 bases. Germline values: CDR1 MGHDK, CDR2 SYGVNS. This CDR3 is built from 14 residues. The V segment lost 9 bases and the J segment 4 bases; nucleotides outside the gene matches: 8. The DNA for the CDR3 is TGTGCCAGTTCCCAGGGGGCCGGAGGAAACACCATATATTTT. As protein: CASSQGAGGNTIYF. The full variable domain, in which reference TRBV25-1 and TRBJ1-3 provide the parts outside the CDR3, is EADIYQTPRYLVIGTGKKITLECSQTMGHDKMYWYQQDPGMELHLIHYSYGVNSTEKGDLSSESTVSRIRTEHFPLTLESARPSHTSQYLCASSQGAGGNTIYFGEGSWLTVV.

Note on this clonotype: This may be a read error: a much more frequent sequence differs by one nucleotide. The V gene is TRBV11-1, the J gene TRBJ2-6; 8 bases are shared with TRBD1. CDR3 length: 17 residues. Germline assignment: CDR1 SGHAT and CDR2 FQDESV (reference sequence). V lost 4 bases to trimming and J lost 4 bases; unmatched junction nucleotides: 9. The CDR3 protein is CASSWRQGKTGANVLTF. CDR3 coding DNA: TGTGCCAGCAGCTGGAGACAGGGGAAGACCGGGGCCAACGTCCTGACTTTC. Drawing the rest from reference TRBV11-1 and TRBJ2-6, the complete variable domain is EAEVAQSPRYKITEKSQAVAFWCDPISGHATLYWYRQILGQGPELLVQFQDESVVDDSQLPKDRFSAERLKGVDSTLKIQPAELGDSAMYLCASSWRQGKTGANVLTFGAGSRLTVL.